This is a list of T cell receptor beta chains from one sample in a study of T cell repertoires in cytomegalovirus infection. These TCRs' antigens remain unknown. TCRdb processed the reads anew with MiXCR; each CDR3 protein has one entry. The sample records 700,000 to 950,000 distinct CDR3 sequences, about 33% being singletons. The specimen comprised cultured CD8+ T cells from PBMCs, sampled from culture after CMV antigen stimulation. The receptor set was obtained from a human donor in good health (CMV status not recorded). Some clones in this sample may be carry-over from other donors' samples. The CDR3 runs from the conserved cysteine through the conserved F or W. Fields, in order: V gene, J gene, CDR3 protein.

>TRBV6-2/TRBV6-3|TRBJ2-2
CASTDRDRNTGELFF
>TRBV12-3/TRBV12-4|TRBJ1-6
CASSSLGSEPLHF
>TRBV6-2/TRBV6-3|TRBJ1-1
CASSYSTRVQNTEAFF
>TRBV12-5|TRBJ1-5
CASGTTGTGDSNQPQHF
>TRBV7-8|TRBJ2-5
CASSRGTGETQYF
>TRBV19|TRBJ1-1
CASSRAPGESWNTEAFF
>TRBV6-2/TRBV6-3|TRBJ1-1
CASSRPGTLRETEAFF
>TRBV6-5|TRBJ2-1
CASSYGHPYNEQFF
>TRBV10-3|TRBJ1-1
CAISVDDTEAFF
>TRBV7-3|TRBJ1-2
CASSIGAYYGYTF
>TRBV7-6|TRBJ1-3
CASSPNRDRLIGNTIYF
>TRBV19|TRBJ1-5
CASSINRGAGQPQHF
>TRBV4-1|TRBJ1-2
CASSQESEDLGYGYTF
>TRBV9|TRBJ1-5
CASSVGGGNSNQPQHF
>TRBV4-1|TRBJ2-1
CASSPHPPGGNEQFF
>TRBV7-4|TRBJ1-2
CASLKGTTYDYTF
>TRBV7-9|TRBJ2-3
CASSELVTVSSTDTQYF
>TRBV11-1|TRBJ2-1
CASTPRGTGGSDEQFF
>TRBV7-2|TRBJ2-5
CSSSRTGTGGETQYF
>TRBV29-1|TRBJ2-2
CSVSPGRDTGELFF
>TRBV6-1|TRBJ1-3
CASSEVGFRDGLFSGNTIYF
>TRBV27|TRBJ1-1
CASSGSLDEAFF
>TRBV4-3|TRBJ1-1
CASSQALTGATEAFF
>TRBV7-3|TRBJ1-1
CASSLIEAFF
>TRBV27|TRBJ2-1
CASSLSDLAGGENEQFF
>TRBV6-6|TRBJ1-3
CASSYSRDRVLSGNTIYF
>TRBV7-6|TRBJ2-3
CASSSRDRRLGSSTDTQYF
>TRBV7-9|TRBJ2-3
CASRPTLAGVTDTQYF
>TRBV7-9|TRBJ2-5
CASSQAEETHYF
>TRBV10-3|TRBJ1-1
CAISASKGWGTEAFF
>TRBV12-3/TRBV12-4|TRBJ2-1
CASSLGTLIYNEQFF
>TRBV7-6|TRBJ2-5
CTSSFKGNETQYF
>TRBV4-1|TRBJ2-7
CASSHALLYEQYF
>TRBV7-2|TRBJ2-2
CASSSPRTGPNTGELFF
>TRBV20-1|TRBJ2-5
CSALGTSRRETQYF
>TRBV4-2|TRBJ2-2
CASSQEREGAGELFF
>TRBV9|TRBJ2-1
CASSDQEYNEQFF
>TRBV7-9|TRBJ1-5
CASSPAGGPNQPQHF
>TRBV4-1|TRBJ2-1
CASSHPGTGGSYNEQFF
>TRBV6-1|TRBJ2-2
CASEGVEFTGELFF
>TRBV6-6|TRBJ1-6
CASSLGDSYNSPLHF
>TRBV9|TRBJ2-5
CASSASGLQETQYF
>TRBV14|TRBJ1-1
CASSQEISLEAFF
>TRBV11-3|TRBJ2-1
CASSSWTDNTDNEQFF
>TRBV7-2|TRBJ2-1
CASSLRTGDYNEQFF
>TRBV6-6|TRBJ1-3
CASSLQRGSAGNTIYF
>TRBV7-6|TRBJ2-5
CASSLTSVAGQETQYF
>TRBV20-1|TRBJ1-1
CSVGPLGTTEAFF
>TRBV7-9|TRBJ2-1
CASSSRAWGTYNEQFF
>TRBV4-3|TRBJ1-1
CASSQERFMNTEAFF
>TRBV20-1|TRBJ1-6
CSARDWQSENSPLHF
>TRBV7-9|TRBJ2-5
CASTSGDRQETQYF
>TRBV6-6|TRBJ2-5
CASSYRDRYQETQYF
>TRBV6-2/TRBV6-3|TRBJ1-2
CASSYSPQENYGYTF